This T cell receptor (beta chain) comes out of a study of blood T cell dynamics during melanoma immunotherapy. In the study overall: Metastatic melanoma patients received first-line pembrolizumab or nivolumab plus ipilimumab.

In germline, CDR1 is LNHDA, CDR2 SQIVND (reference sequence). CDR3 size: 15 residues. V shed 6 bases and J 4 bases; nucleotides not matched to a gene: 10. A note on this clone: Its antigen is as yet unknown.

Clones were sequenced by immunoSEQ multiplex PCR, and TCRdb holds only the in-frame ones, with some missing. The top ten hold over 1% of the sample, which has about 22,000 clones, about nine tenths seen once. Study-level findings and limits: The study could not tell melanoma-specific clones from general immune activation.

The time point is: pre-treatment baseline. The clonotype was recovered from a human donor with melanoma. The chain recombines TRBV19 with TRBJ2-7; 9 bases map to TRBD1. Sequences were derived from blood, sampled from a patient treated with checkpoint blockade. The CDR3 sequence is CASRSGGTGKYEQYF. DNA for the CDR3: TGTGCCAGTAGGAGTGGGGGGACAGGGAAATACGAGCAGTACTTC.